Listed below are T cell receptor beta chains from one sample, sequenced in a study of cytomegalovirus exposure and HLA in healthy donors. Sequencing used immunoSEQ multiplex PCR; TCRdb keeps in-frame clones, though not all of them. The table records about 82,000 clones, 90% to 95% of them present only once. Sequencing was done on a sample of PBMCs. The receptor source for this set is a woman in her late teens or twenties in good health and CMV-seronegative. The CDR3 runs from the conserved cysteine through the conserved F or W. D genes are given only for firm matches. Clone size is not always given. Where it is, it says once, few, many or a class for expanded clones.

j_call,clone_size,cdr3_length,v_call,d_call,cdr3_aa,cdr3_nt
TRBJ1-2,few,15,TRBV11-2,TRBD1,CASSTGQPPNYGYTF,TGTGCCAGCAGCACGGGACAGCCTCCTAACTATGGCTACACCTTC
TRBJ2-7,NA,13,TRBV6-5,NA,CASSYSEGSEQYF,TGTGCCAGCAGTTACTCGGAGGGTAGCGAGCAGTACTTC
TRBJ1-2,NA,13,TRBV27,TRBD1,CASKPQGGGGYTF,TGTGCCAGCAAGCCCCAGGGGGGCGGTGGCTACACCTTC
TRBJ2-7,once,16,TRBV4-1,NA,CASSQEGRQALYEQYF,TGCGCCAGCAGCCAAGAAGGGAGGCAGGCCCTTTACGAGCAGTACTTC
TRBJ2-7,NA,16,TRBV27,TRBD1,CASSPSPGTGTYEQYF,TGTGCCAGCAGTCCATCGCCCGGGACAGGAACCTACGAGCAGTACTTC
TRBJ1-1,NA,15,TRBV5-6,NA,CASSLVEAVDTEAFF,TGTGCCAGCAGCTTGGTAGAGGCGGTGGACACTGAAGCTTTCTTT
TRBJ1-6,NA,16,TRBV18,NA,CASSPSESSYNSPLHF,TGTGCCAGCTCACCTTCGGAGAGCTCCTATAATTCACCCCTCCACTTT
TRBJ2-5,NA,14,TRBV30,NA,CAWSSGSGQETQYF,TGTGCCTGGAGTTCGGGTAGCGGACAAGAGACCCAGTACTTC
TRBJ2-3,NA,14,TRBV18,NA,CASSLLSGADTQYF,TGTGCCAGCTCACTTTTATCAGGGGCAGATACGCAGTATTTT
TRBJ2-5,NA,14,TRBV14,NA,CASSLDLTKGIQYF,TGTGCCAGCAGCCTCGACCTGACTAAGGGTATCCAGTACTTC
TRBJ1-1,NA,14,TRBV6-4,NA,CASSPSSDNTEAFF,TGTGCCAGCAGCCCGAGCAGTGACAATACTGAAGCTTTCTTT
TRBJ2-3,NA,14,TRBV5-6,NA,CASSLGGGGDTQYF,TGTGCCAGCAGCTTGGGAGGCGGTGGGGATACGCAGTATTTT
TRBJ1-3,NA,14,TRBV5-6,TRBD1,CASSSGTVRNTIYF,TGTGCCAGCAGCTCTGGGACAGTAAGAAACACCATATATTTT
TRBJ2-1,NA,12,TRBV6-5,NA,CASPDWHNEQFF,TGTGCCAGCCCAGACTGGCACAATGAGCAGTTCTTC
TRBJ2-1,NA,16,TRBV27,NA,CASSHRRLPLYNEQFF,TGTGCCAGCAGTCACCGTAGACTACCCCTCTACAATGAGCAGTTCTTC
TRBJ2-3,NA,14,TRBV7-2,NA,CASSSGSQADTQYF,TGTGCCAGCAGCTCCGGGTCCCAAGCAGATACGCAGTATTTT
TRBJ2-7,NA,14,TRBV2,NA,CASSPSLTVREQYF,TGTGCCAGCAGTCCCTCTTTAACGGTCCGCGAGCAGTACTTC
TRBJ2-7,NA,15,TRBV28,NA,CASSSTLSLAYEQYF,TGTGCCAGCAGTAGTACGCTAAGTCTTGCCTACGAGCAGTACTTC
TRBJ2-7,NA,13,TRBV18,NA,CASSPTTTYEQYF,TGTGCCAGCTCACCTACAACGACCTACGAGCAGTACTTC
TRBJ2-3,NA,15,TRBV18,TRBD1,CASSKDRGVTDTQYF,TGTGCCAGCTCAAAAGACAGGGGAGTTACAGATACGCAGTATTTT
TRBJ2-7,NA,13,TRBV29-1,NA,CSVETGEVNEQYF,TGCAGCGTTGAAACAGGGGAGGTCAACGAGCAGTACTTC
TRBJ2-7,NA,15,TRBV18,TRBD1,CASSRITGAEDEQYF,TGTGCCAGCTCGCGGATAACAGGGGCAGAGGACGAGCAGTACTTC
TRBJ2-7,once,16,TRBV28,TRBD2,CASSSGTASGRYEQYF,TGTGCCAGCAGTTCAGGAACGGCTAGCGGGAGGTACGAGCAGTACTTC
TRBJ1-2,NA,14,TRBV9,NA,CASSGDKNNYGYTF,TGTGCCAGCAGCGGGGACAAAAATAACTATGGCTACACCTTC
TRBJ1-5,NA,17,TRBV28,TRBD1,CASSPYTRDSTDQPQHF,TGTGCCAGCAGTCCCTACACCCGGGACAGCACCGATCAGCCCCAGCATTTT
TRBJ2-7,NA,17,TRBV28,TRBD2,CASSWEVAGVPRDEQYF,TGTGCCAGCAGTTGGGAAGTAGCGGGAGTCCCCCGGGACGAGCAGTACTTC
TRBJ1-1,NA,14,TRBV27,TRBD1,CASSPGGSVKEAFF,TGTGCCAGCAGCCCAGGGGGCTCAGTCAAGGAAGCTTTCTTT
TRBJ2-1,NA,13,TRBV28,NA,CASRGRGRVEQFF,TGTGCCAGCAGAGGCAGGGGTAGGGTTGAGCAGTTCTTC
TRBJ1-6,once,16,TRBV5-1,NA,CASRRGNRQSNSPLHF,TGCGCCAGCAGAAGGGGGAACAGACAGAGTAATTCACCCCTCCACTTT
TRBJ2-5,NA,16,TRBV19,TRBD2,CASSIAAGGPQETQYF,TGTGCCAGTAGTATAGCCGCGGGAGGCCCCCAAGAGACCCAGTACTTC
TRBJ2-5,NA,16,TRBV28,TRBD2,CASSLEAGVSVETQYF,TGTGCCAGCAGTTTAGAAGCGGGAGTCTCAGTTGAGACCCAGTACTTC
TRBJ2-1,NA,13,TRBV10-1,NA,CASSDSPKPEQFF,TGCGCCAGCAGTGATTCCCCGAAGCCGGAGCAGTTCTTC
TRBJ1-5,NA,15,TRBV6-1,NA,CASSELSGINQPQHF,TGTGCCAGCAGTGAACTTTCAGGTATCAATCAGCCCCAGCATTTT